Each of the 26 T cell receptor beta chains below was sequenced from the same sample in a study of blood T cell repertoires in COVID-19. Sequencing used immunoSEQ multiplex PCR; TCRdb keeps in-frame clones, though not all of them. The sample includes 25,000 to 35,000 clones, approximately 85% of them seen just once. The specimen was peripheral blood. The receptors here all came from a man aged 55 to 70 with active COVID-19.

This chain joins TRBV3-1 (or the pseudogene TRBV3-2) and TRBJ2-2; TRBD2 matches at 7 bases. The germline gives CDR1 LGHDT, CDR2 YNNKEL (reference sequence). This CDR3 is built from 15 residues. The V and J ends lost 2 bases and 2 bases, in that order; junction bases with no gene match: 2. The CDR3 DNA sequence: TGTGCCAGCAGCCAAAGGGACTACAACACCGGGGAGCTGTTTTTT. It translates to CASSQRDYNTGELFF.

The rearrangement uses TRBV7-6 and TRBJ2-3; a possible D gene is TRBD1 (5 bases). V lost 0 bases to trimming and J lost 0 bases, with 13 bases between them. The CDR3 loop spans 17 amino acids. The germline CDR1 and CDR2 sequences are SGHVS and FNYEAQ. CDR3 DNA: TGTGCCAGCAGCTTAGCGCTTAGGGGCGGAAGCACAGATACGCAGTATTTT. Its protein is CASSLALRGGSTDTQYF. Drawing the rest from reference TRBV7-6 and TRBJ2-3, the complete variable domain is GAGVSQSPRYKVTKRGQDVALRCDPISGHVSLYWYRQALGQGPEFLTYFNYEAQQDKSGLPNDRFSAERPEGSISTLTIQRTEQRDSAMYRCASSLALRGGSTDTQYFGPGTRLTVL.

The J gene is TRBJ2-2, the V gene TRBV24-1; 9 nucleotides align to TRBD1. This CDR3 contains 13 residues. V trimming: 9 bases; J trimming: 5 bases; junction bases outside the gene matches: 3. Germline V gene sequence: CDR1 KGHDR, CDR2 SFDVKD. The CDR3 coding sequence is TGTGCCACCGGGACAGGGACAACCGGGGAGCTGTTTTTT. It encodes CATGTGTTGELFF.

The J gene is TRBJ2-1, the V gene TRBV10-2; TRBD2 agrees at 13 bases. The V gene's germline CDR1 is WSHSY and CDR2 SAAADI. The CDR3 has 17 amino acids. Losses at the gene ends were 7 bases for V and 4 bases for J; bases not matched to a gene: 10. Here the CDR3 reads CASIPPTTSGRYNEQFF. For the CDR3, the DNA is TGCGCCAGCATCCCTCCTACGACTAGCGGGAGGTACAATGAGCAGTTCTTC.

CDR3 DNA sequence: TGTGCCAGCAGACCCCGGACAGCCGCCCAGCGAGGCTACACCTTC. Encoded protein: CASRPRTAAQRGYTF. The rearrangement links TRBV28 to TRBJ1-2; TRBD1 might be the D (6 bases). The V end was cut by 6 bases, the J end by 8 bases, with 22 bases between. Germline CDR1 MDHEN, CDR2 SYDVKM. CDR3 length: 15 residues.

V and J are TRBV28 and TRBJ2-4; the D gene is possibly TRBD2 (6 bases). Trimming pared 7 bases from V and 0 bases from J, leaving 16 bases between. The germline V gene has CDR1 MDHEN and CDR2 SYDVKM. This CDR3 contains 16 residues. DNA for the CDR3: TGTGCCAGCACCTCCGGCCCGGGGGTAGCCAAAAACATTCAGTACTTC. Its protein is CASTSGPGVAKNIQYF.

The CDR3 region has the DNA TGTGCCAGCTCAGAACAAACGGGAGCCCCCGAGCAGTACGTC. As protein: CASSEQTGAPEQYV. The chain uses TRBV18 and TRBJ2-7; a possible D gene is TRBD2 (6 bases). There are 14 residues in the CDR3. Germline loops: CDR1 KGHSH, CDR2 LQKENI. Trimming took 5 bases from V and 6 from J, leaving 17 bases between them.

The V gene is TRBV7-3, the J gene TRBJ2-1, with TRBD2 as a possible D gene (6 bases). This CDR3 is 15 amino acids long. Germline V CDR1 and CDR2: SGHTA, FQGTGA. V shed 5 bases and J shed 7 bases, with 18 bases lying between them. The CDR3 coding sequence is TGTGCCAGCAGCCCACTAGCTTCAATTAGGAATGAGCAGTTCTTC. Its translation: CASSPLASIRNEQFF.

The chain combines TRBV27 with TRBJ2-7; no firm D call. The V gene's germline CDR1 is MNHEY and CDR2 SMNVEV (reference sequence). This CDR3 has 11 amino acids. V was shortened by 5 bases and J by 8 bases, with 10 bases between the two germline ends. The CDR3 DNA follows: TGTGCCAGCAGTGGTTTCTCTAAGCAGTACGTC. Translating it yields CASSGFSKQYV.

V is TRBV18 and J is TRBJ2-7, with TRBD1 matching over 7 bases. This CDR3 contains 16 residues. With 4 bases clipped from V and 7 bases from J, the junction kept 16 bases outside the gene matches. Per germline, CDR1 KGHSH and CDR2 LQKENI. CDR3 residues: CASSQLVGTVPHEQYF. For the CDR3, the DNA is TGTGCCAGCTCACAACTCGTCGGGACAGTACCCCATGAGCAGTACTTC.

This clone has just a few counts. The chain joins TRBV28 to TRBJ1-2; no definite D call. Trimming shortened V by 6 bases and J by 4 bases, and 15 bases separated the two germline ends. From germline, CDR1 is MDHEN and CDR2 SYDVKM. CDR3 size: 14 residues. CDR3 protein: CASSPRLAFYGYTF. CDR3 DNA sequence: TGTGCCAGCAGCCCCCGTTTAGCGTTCTATGGCTACACCTTC.

The rearrangement joins TRBV7-3 to TRBJ2-3; D is undetermined. The CDR3 is made up of 13 amino acids. CDR1 is SGHTA and CDR2 is FQGTGA in the germline V gene. The V gene lost 4 bases and the J gene lost 2 bases, with 7 bases spanning the gap. In DNA form, the CDR3 reads TGTGCCAGCAGCTCTTACATCACAGATACGCAGTATTTT. It encodes CASSSYITDTQYF.

In this sample, this clone turned up once. The chain is built from TRBV19 and TRBJ2-2, with D unclear. CDR3 length: 14 residues. Germline CDR1 is LNHDA and CDR2 is SQIVND (reference sequence). Trimming pared 3 bases from V and 4 bases from J, leaving 9 bases between. The CDR3 DNA sequence: TGTGCCAGTAGTATCATGGCTCTCACCGGGGAGCTGTTTTTT. Its translation is CASSIMALTGELFF.

The chain uses TRBV7-3 and TRBJ2-1, with 9 bases fitting TRBD2. This CDR3 has 13 amino acids. Germline CDR1 SGHTA, CDR2 FQGTGA. V trimming: 5 bases; J trimming: 9 bases; junction bases outside the gene matches: 5. The CDR3 loop is CASSAKTSGEQFF. The CDR3 DNA reads TGTGCCAGCAGCGCCAAGACTAGCGGTGAGCAGTTCTTC.

This chain links TRBV7-2 with TRBJ2-1; 9 bases agree with TRBD2. CDR3 length: 16 amino acids. V trimming: 3 bases; J trimming: 2 bases; junction bases outside the gene matches: 5. Germline assignment: CDR1 SGHTA and CDR2 FQGNSA. The CDR3 DNA is TGTGCCAGCAGCTTGTCTAGCGGGATGCCCTACAATGAGCAGTTCTTC. As protein: CASSLSSGMPYNEQFF. The full variable domain, completed using reference TRBV7-2 and TRBJ2-1, is GAGVSQSPSNKVTEKGKDVELRCDPISGHTALYWYRQSLGQGLEFLIYFQGNSAPDKSGLPSDRFSAERTGGSVSTLTIQRTQQEDSAVYLCASSLSSGMPYNEQFFGPGTRLTVL.

This clone has just a few counts. The chain employs TRBV5-8 and TRBJ2-2; TRBD2 aligns across 9 bases. CDR3 length equals 16 residues. Trimming removed 4 bases from V and 2 bases from J; junction bases left unmatched: 6. The germline gives CDR1 SGHTS, CDR2 YDEGEE. CDR3 sequence reads: CASSRGLALNTGELFF. The CDR3 DNA sequence: TGTGCCAGCAGCCGGGGACTAGCCCTAAACACCGGGGAGCTGTTTTTT.

The chain combines TRBV7-2 with TRBJ2-1, with no clear D. Germline V gene lookup returns CDR1 SGHTA and CDR2 FQGNSA. This CDR3 contains 18 residues. V was shortened by 1 base and J by 0 bases, with 16 bases between the two germline ends. The CDR3 region is CASSLEFISLSSYNEQFF. CDR3 coding DNA: TGTGCCAGCAGCTTAGAGTTTATATCCTTGAGCTCCTACAATGAGCAGTTCTTC.

V usage is TRBV19 and J usage is TRBJ2-4, with 7 positions matching TRBD2. The CDR3 contains 17 residues. V shed 5 bases and J 0 bases; nucleotides not matched to a gene: 10. Germline V gene lookup returns CDR1 LNHDA and CDR2 SQIVND (reference sequence). CDR3 sequence: CASSAAGWGVAKNIQYF. The CDR3 coding sequence is TGTGCCAGTAGTGCAGCGGGATGGGGGGTAGCCAAAAACATTCAGTACTTC.

The chain combines TRBV7-2 with TRBJ2-5, with 12 bases lining up with TRBD2. The CDR3 is 19 amino acids. V was clipped by 1 base and J by 1 base; unmatched bases: 10. Germline CDR1 reads SGHTA; CDR2 reads FQGNSA. The CDR3 DNA is TGTGCCAGCAGCTTAGTGTGGCTACTAGCGGGAGGAGGCCAAGAGACCCAGTACTTC. Translated, it gives CASSLVWLLAGGGQETQYF.

The chain couples TRBV19 to TRBJ2-1, with 8 positions matching TRBD1. The CDR3 runs 15 residues. After removal of 8 bases from V and 6 bases from J, the junction contained 12 bases not matched to a gene. CDR1 and CDR2 (germline): LNHDA, SQIVND (reference sequence). The DNA for the CDR3 is TGTGCCAGTTCCGTCGGACAGGGAGCCGGCAATGAGCAGTTCTTC. Protein product: CASSVGQGAGNEQFF.

The chain is built from TRBV10-3 and TRBJ2-7, with TRBD1 identical over 8 bases. Germline trimming cut 10 bases from V and 2 bases from J; bases unmatched to any gene: 10. The CDR3 is 14 residues long. In germline, CDR1 is ENHRY, CDR2 SYGVKD. The CDR3 protein is CATADRAAAYEQYF. CDR3 nucleotides: TGTGCCACGGCGGACAGGGCCGCCGCCTACGAGCAGTACTTC.

The chain joins TRBV19 to TRBJ1-5; 7 bases map to TRBD1. The CDR3 is made up of 15 amino acids. CDR1 LNHDA and CDR2 SQIVND come from the germline V gene (reference sequence). V was pared by 4 bases and J by 3 bases, with 6 bases of the junction left unmatched. The CDR3, as DNA: TGTGCCAGTAGTACCACTGACAGGGACAATCAGCCCCAGCATTTT. Protein: CASSTTDRDNQPQHF.

This clone was detected only once. The chain combines TRBV5-1 with TRBJ2-7; 10 positions agree with TRBD1. The CDR3 sequence is 15 residues long. CDR1 SGHRS and CDR2 YFSETQ come from the germline V gene. V shed 4 bases and J 6 bases; nucleotides not matched to a gene: 10. The CDR3 protein is CASSPRTGGIVEQYF. Written as DNA, the CDR3 is TGCGCCAGCAGCCCCAGGACAGGGGGTATAGTCGAGCAGTACTTC.

This chain uses TRBV5-4 with TRBJ1-4; 8 nucleotides align to TRBD1. Per the germline V gene, CDR1 is SGHNT and CDR2 is YYREEE (reference sequence). The CDR3 runs to 16 residues. V dropped 0 bases and J dropped 10; count of bases not matched to a gene: 11. As DNA, the CDR3 is TGTGCCAGCAGCTTGGGAGCTCAGGGGGCCGGAGGAAAACTGTTTTTT. This encodes CASSLGAQGAGGKLFF. The full variable domain, its missing parts supplied by reference TRBV5-4 and TRBJ1-4, is ETGVTQSPTHLIKTRGQQVTLRCSSQSGHNTVSWYQQALGQGPQFIFQYYREEENGRGNFPPRFSGLQFPNYSSELNVNALELDDSALYLCASSLGAQGAGGKLFFGSGTQLSVL.

The chain uses TRBV5-1 and TRBJ2-1; TRBD2 matches 9 bases. Germline CDR1 reads SGHRS; CDR2 reads YFSETQ. V lost 0 bases to trimming and J lost 6 bases; unmatched junction nucleotides: 10. CDR3 length: 17 residues. The CDR3 coding sequence is TGCGCCAGCAGCTTGGCGATAGTAGGGACTAGCTTCAATGAGCAGTTCTTC. Encoded protein: CASSLAIVGTSFNEQFF.

The V call is TRBV19, the J call TRBJ2-1; the match to TRBD2 covers 11 bases. From germline, CDR1 is LNHDA and CDR2 SQIVND (reference sequence). The V gene end was trimmed by 6 bases and the J gene end by 5 bases; junction bases not matched to a gene: 6. The CDR3 loop spans 15 amino acids. This chain's CDR3 is CASRSGTSGDNEQFF. The CDR3 DNA reads TGTGCCAGTAGATCCGGGACTAGCGGAGACAATGAGCAGTTCTTC. Combining the CDR3 with reference TRBV19 and TRBJ2-1 gives the whole variable domain DGGITQSPKYLFRKEGQNVTLSCEQNLNHDAMYWYRQDPGQGLRLIYYSQIVNDFQKGDIAEGYSVSREKKESFPLTVTSAQKNPTAFYLCASRSGTSGDNEQFFGPGTRLTVL.